These 22 T cell receptor beta chains came from one sample sequenced in a study of naive and memory T cell subsets. Two oligonucleotides, mixed equimolar, formed the beta constant-region primer covering TRBC1 and TRBC2. Four rounds of PCR amplified the ligated cDNA using nested alpha and beta constant-region primers plus SP2. From the UMI-ligation and nested PCR reads, TCRdb called clonotypes with MiXCR, one entry per CDR3 protein. The sample lists about 120,000 distinct CDR3 sequences, over 30% occurring once. The material sequenced was central memory CD4+ T cells from blood. The origin of the receptors is a human donor in good health.

Only a few counts were recorded for this clonotype. The CDR3 DNA sequence: TGTGCCAGCTCAACGGACAGGGGGCATGGAAACACCATATATTTT. Translation gives CASSTDRGHGNTIYF. V is TRBV18 and J is TRBJ1-3; 11 positions agree with TRBD1. Looked up from germline, CDR1 is KGHSH and CDR2 is LQKENI. V lost 5 bases to trimming and J lost 3 bases; unmatched junction nucleotides: 3. The CDR3 spans 15 residues.

The count of this clonotype is one. This chain uses TRBV2 with TRBJ1-6; 7 bases match TRBD1. After removal of 9 bases from V and 7 bases from J, the junction contained 15 bases not matched to a gene. CDR1 is SNHLY, CDR2 FYNNEI, per germline. This CDR3 is built from 16 residues. In nucleotides, the CDR3 is TGTGCCAGAGAGGGAGACAGGGTGGTTTTGAATTCACCCCTCCACTTT. Protein: CAREGDRVVLNSPLHF.

This clonotype was found a few times. This chain links TRBV6-2 or TRBV6-3 with TRBJ1-1; D not certain. The CDR3 has 13 amino acids. Germline lookup yields CDR1 MNHEY and CDR2 SVGEGT. V gave up 6 bases and J gave up 1 base, with 9 bases separating them. The CDR3 region is CASSSWENTEAFF. For the CDR3, the DNA is TGTGCCAGCAGCAGCTGGGAGAACACTGAAGCTTTCTTT.

V and J are TRBV5-1 and TRBJ2-3; 7 nucleotides agree with TRBD2. CDR3 length: 16 amino acids. With 0 bases clipped from V and 0 bases from J, the junction kept 4 bases outside the gene matches. CDR1 SGHRS and CDR2 YFSETQ come from the germline V gene. The CDR3 spells CASSLVLGGSTDTQYF. The DNA of the CDR3 is TGCGCCAGCAGCTTGGTGCTGGGGGGGAGCACAGATACGCAGTATTTT.

The CDR3 bases are TGTGCCAGCAGCTTTCTGGGACCCCCCAGGGAGACCCAGTACTTC. Its translation is CASSFLGPPRETQYF. The rearrangement joins TRBV7-2 to TRBJ2-5; possibly TRBD1 or TRBD2 for D (5 bases each). This CDR3 has 15 residues. The germline V and J ends were trimmed by 3 bases and 5 bases, with 16 bases remaining between them. Germline CDR1 SGHTA, CDR2 FQGNSA. The variable domain in full, completed from reference TRBV7-2 and TRBJ2-5, reads GAGVSQSPSNKVTEKGKDVELRCDPISGHTALYWYRQSLGQGLEFLIYFQGNSAPDKSGLPSDRFSAERTGGSVSTLTIQRTQQEDSAVYLCASSFLGPPRETQYFGPGTRLLVL.

This clonotype was detected only a few times. The rearrangement joins TRBV7-2 to TRBJ2-6, with no clear D. V was shortened by 5 bases and J by 2 bases, with 22 bases between the two germline ends. The CDR3 consists of 19 residues. Germline CDR1 is SGHTA and CDR2 is FQGNSA. In nucleotides, the CDR3 is TGTGCCAGCAGCCTCCGACGGAGCAGAAGTTCTACTGGGGCCAACGTCCTGACTTTC. It is translated as CASSLRRSRSSTGANVLTF.

This chain uses TRBV27 with TRBJ1-5; possibly TRBD1 for D (5 bases). This CDR3 is built from 17 residues. Trimming removed 4 bases at V and 0 bases at J, with 16 bases between. In germline, CDR1 is MNHEY, CDR2 SMNVEV (reference sequence). CDR3 protein: CASSSRILTASNQPQHF. The CDR3 DNA reads as TGTGCCAGCAGTTCCCGAATCTTGACAGCTAGCAATCAGCCCCAGCATTTT.

This clonotype was seen only a few times. The genes are TRBV28 and TRBJ2-5; either TRBD1 or TRBD2 may fit D (5 bases each). V was clipped by 1 base and J by 3 bases, with 9 bases between them. The CDR3 contains 14 residues. Germline V lookup: CDR1 MDHEN, CDR2 SYDVKM. CDR3 nucleotides: TGTGCCAGCAGTTTATTAGAGGGGAAAGAGACCCAGTACTTC. Translated: CASSLLEGKETQYF.

This clonotype came up many times. The chain has TRBV7-8 and TRBJ2-2; D tentatively reads TRBD1 or TRBD2 (5 bases each). Germline CDR1 reads SGHVS; CDR2 reads FQNEAQ. This CDR3 has 15 amino acids. The germline V and J ends were trimmed by 5 bases and 2 bases, with 12 bases remaining between them. The CDR3 DNA is TGTGCCAGCAGCCCACCGGGACCAAACACCGGGGAGCTGTTTTTT. Translation: CASSPPGPNTGELFF.

The rearrangement links TRBV20-1 to TRBJ1-3; D is possibly TRBD1 (6 bases). The V gene's germline CDR1 is DFQATT and CDR2 SNEGSKA (reference sequence). V lost 5 bases and J 0 bases, leaving 14 bases between the germline ends. The CDR3 extends over 15 amino acids. The DNA for the CDR3 is TGCAGTGCTCAAAGCAGGGGTAACTCTGGAAACACCATATATTTT. Amino acid sequence: CSAQSRGNSGNTIYF.

The gene calls are TRBV11-2 and TRBJ2-2; 16 nucleotides match TRBD2. The CDR3 extends over 17 amino acids. J gave up 5 bases and V 6 bases, and 6 bases lay outside the gene matches. The germline gives CDR1 SGHAT, CDR2 FQNNGV. CDR3 bases: TGTGCCAGCAGGGGACTAGCGGGAGGGCTAACGACCGGGGAGCTGTTTTTT. Its translation: CASRGLAGGLTTGELFF.

V is TRBV29-1 and J is TRBJ2-5, with D possibly being TRBD2 (5 bases). Per the germline V gene, CDR1 is SQVTM and CDR2 is ANQGSEA. The V end lost 5 bases, the J end lost 2 bases, and 9 bases lay between the germline ends. This CDR3 region has 12 residues. CDR3 region: CSVLTSQETQYF. The CDR3 bases are TGCAGCGTTTTAACTAGTCAAGAGACCCAGTACTTC.

J is TRBJ2-7 and V is TRBV12-3 or TRBV12-4; the D is unclear. V was trimmed by 3 bases and J by 2 bases, leaving 11 bases between them. This CDR3 has 14 amino acids. The CDR3 sequence: CASSFTKPPYEQYF. Written as DNA, the CDR3 is TGTGCCAGCAGTTTTACCAAACCCCCCTACGAGCAGTACTTC.

This clonotype was recorded a few times. The chain recombines TRBV7-6 with TRBJ2-7, with 11 bases identical to TRBD2. CDR1 is SGHVS, CDR2 FNYEAQ, per germline. J was trimmed by 3 bases and V by 5 bases; bases with no gene match: 3. CDR3 length: 14 residues. CDR3 region: CASSTTSGNYEQYF. For the CDR3, the DNA is TGTGCCAGCAGCACGACTAGCGGGAACTACGAGCAGTACTTC.

The J gene is TRBJ1-1, the V gene TRBV21-1. TRBV21-1 is termed a pseudogene. The length of the CDR3 is 14 residues. The DNA for the CDR3 is TGTGCCAGCAGCAAATGGGCAACTCACACTGAAGCTTTCTTT. Translating gives CASSKWATHTEAFF.

This clonotype has just a few counts. The V gene is TRBV3-1, the J gene TRBJ2-1; maybe TRBD2 (6 bases). CDR3 length: 12 residues. Germline assignment: CDR1 LGHDT and CDR2 YNNKEL (reference sequence). V was shortened by 3 bases and J by 11 bases, with 11 bases between the two germline ends. DNA of the CDR3: TGTGCCAGCAGCCAGAGGGACTTTCAGCAGTTCTTC. Translated, it gives CASSQRDFQQFF.

J is TRBJ1-1 and V is TRBV30; 7 nucleotides align to TRBD1. The CDR3 contains 14 residues. V shed 0 bases, J shed 6 bases, and the junction held 7 bases outside the gene matches. Germline CDR1 reads GTSNPN; CDR2 reads SVGIG (reference sequence). This CDR3 is CAWSVLTGFAEAFF. CDR3 DNA: TGTGCCTGGAGTGTACTGACAGGGTTCGCTGAAGCTTTCTTT.

A note on this clonotype: Mismatch with germline at one junction end may stem from a read error. This chain links TRBV12-5 with TRBJ2-1; 8 bases agree with TRBD2. This CDR3 has 13 amino acids. The germline V gene encodes CDR1 LGHNT and CDR2 FRNRAP. The CDR3 region has the DNA TGTGCTAGTGGTCCCGCGGGGGGAAATGATCAGTTCTTC. Translated: CASGPAGGNDQFF. Based on the CDR3 plus reference TRBV12-5 and TRBJ2-1, the full variable domain is DARVTQTPRHKVTEMGQEVTMRCQPILGHNTVFWYRQTMMQGLELLAYFRNRAPLDDSGMPKDRFSAEMPDATLATLKIQPSEPRDSAVYFCASGPAGGNDQFFGPGTRLTVL.

Remarks on this clonotype: An end of the junction differs from the germline gene, which may be a read error. The chain links TRBV5-1 to TRBJ2-6; D is unclear. Germline CDR1 reads SGHRS; CDR2 reads YFSETQ. The CDR3 loop spans 15 amino acids. The CDR3 DNA reads TGCGACAGCAGCTTGGCCGGGTCTGGGGCCAACGTCCTGACTTTC. It is translated as CDSSLAGSGANVLTF.

This rearrangement joins TRBV20-1 to TRBJ2-2, with 9 bases aligning to TRBD1. The junction had 7 bases not matched to a gene; V was cut back by 6 bases and J by 5 bases. The CDR3 totals 14 residues. The V gene's germline CDR1 is DFQATT and CDR2 SNEGSKA (reference sequence). CDR3 loop: CSARRQGGTGELFF. CDR3 nucleotide sequence: TGCAGTGCCCGGAGACAGGGGGGAACCGGGGAGCTGTTTTTT.

This clonotype was counted only a few times. Written as DNA, the CDR3 is TGTGCCAGCAGTTCCTGGACTAGAACCTACGAGCAGTACTTC. This translates into CASSSWTRTYEQYF. This rearrangement joins TRBV6-5 to TRBJ2-7; 7 bases match TRBD2. In germline, CDR1 is MNHEY, CDR2 SVGAGI. The ends lost 4 bases at V and 2 bases at J; junction bases unmatched: 5. There are 14 residues in the CDR3.

Only a few counts were recorded for this clonotype. The V call is TRBV16, the J call TRBJ2-2, with D tentatively TRBD1 (6 bases). The CDR3 has 13 amino acids. Trimming removed 4 bases at V and 9 bases at J, with 12 bases between. Germline V gives CDR1 KGHSY, CDR2 FQNENV. The CDR3, as DNA: TGTGCCAGCAGCCCAGACAGGCGAAGGGAGCTGTTTTTT. This codes for CASSPDRRRELFF.